What follows are 6 T cell receptor beta chains derived from one specimen sequenced in a study of shared clonotypes between healthy human individuals. Sequencing used immunoSEQ multiplex PCR; TCRdb keeps in-frame clones, though not all of them. The data contain over 2 million clones, 92% of them singletons. Specimen: naive CD4+ T cells from PBMCs. Subset of the sample: CD45RA+ positively selected. The receptors shown here come from a man younger than 35 in good health. Some clones in this sample may be carry-over from other donors' samples.

The chain employs TRBV27 and TRBJ1-2, with a possible D match to TRBD1 (5 bases). The ends were cut back, 4 bases at V and 14 bases at J, with 14 bases in the middle. The CDR3 covers 11 residues. The germline gives CDR1 MNHEY, CDR2 SMNVEV (reference sequence). CDR3 sequence: CASSSRDSLTF. The CDR3 bases are TGTGCCAGCAGTTCAAGGGACTCCCTTACCTTC.

The chain uses TRBV6-6 and TRBJ2-7, with D possibly matching TRBD2 (6 bases). The germline V and J ends were trimmed by 6 bases and 0 bases, with 12 bases remaining between them. From germline, CDR1 is MNHNY and CDR2 SVGAGI (reference sequence). This CDR3 comprises 14 residues. The CDR3 loop is CASSRDFNSYEQYF. CDR3 coding DNA: TGTGCCAGCAGCCGGGACTTCAACTCCTACGAGCAGTACTTC.

Details on this clone: Other DNA sequences within the sample encode an identical CDR3. The rearrangement links TRBV5-1 to TRBJ2-7; TRBD1 is a possible D gene (7 bases). Germline V gene sequence: CDR1 SGHRS, CDR2 YFSETQ. CDR3 length: 14 residues. V lost 2 bases to trimming and J lost 3 bases, with 12 bases between them. For the CDR3, the DNA is TGCGCCAGCAGCTTTCGACAGGGAGGCTACGAGCAGTACTTC. Protein product: CASSFRQGGYEQYF. The variable domain in full, with the rest retrieved from reference TRBV5-1 and TRBJ2-7, is KAGVTQTPRYLIKTRGQQVTLSCSPISGHRSVSWYQQTPGQGLQFLFEYFSETQRNKGNFPGRFSGRQFSNSRSEMNVSTLELGDSALYLCASSFRQGGYEQYFGPGTRLTVT.

The genes are TRBV30 and TRBJ2-7, with TRBD1 matching over 8 bases. The length of the CDR3 is 16 residues. With V trimmed by 1 base and J by 3 bases, 11 bases remained unmatched. From germline, CDR1 is GTSNPN and CDR2 SVGIG (reference sequence). Here the CDR3 DNA reads TGTGCCTGGAGTGCTGCACCGGGACAGGCCTACTACGAGCAGTACTTC. This gives the protein CAWSAAPGQAYYEQYF.

The chain has TRBV7-2 and TRBJ1-2, with 10 bases aligning to TRBD1. The CDR3 covers 14 residues. Germline-derived CDR1 and CDR2 are SGHTA and FQGNSA. The V gene end was trimmed by 3 bases and the J gene end by 7 bases; junction bases not matched to a gene: 5. Written as DNA, the CDR3 is TGTGCCAGCAGCTTTTTCGGACAGGGGGGTGGCTACACCTTC. Translation gives CASSFFGQGGGYTF.

V usage is TRBV30 and J usage is TRBJ2-5; perhaps TRBD2 as D (6 bases). The CDR3 contains 12 residues. Looked up from germline, CDR1 is GTSNPN and CDR2 is SVGIG (reference sequence). V lost 1 base and J 5 bases, leaving 8 bases between the germline ends. CDR3: CAWSGGVETQYF. DNA of the CDR3: TGTGCCTGGAGTGGGGGGGTCGAGACCCAGTACTTC.